The source of this T cell receptor beta chain is a study of cytomegalovirus exposure and HLA in healthy donors. Study-level points and caveats: Segments of the TCR beta V type were, in most cases, productive about 87% or about 30% of the time in an earlier analysis.

A note on this clone: Its antigen is currently unknown.

60 Vbeta and 13 Jbeta primers were used in PCR. Per the authors' pipeline: Per a later analysis, the number of unique TCR beta chains was about 80 million, of which about 10 million were shared. Assay used: immunoSEQ multiplex PCR; TCRdb lists only in-frame clones, some missing. V and J calls and clone size follow that table, whereas D and trimming were derived from the DNA. Here the sample spans 99,000 or so clones, just over 75% being singletons. The CDR3 consists of 13 residues. The germline V gene has CDR1 SGHTA and CDR2 FQGNSA. Trimming took 6 bases from V and 1 from J, leaving 9 bases between them.

This chain uses TRBV7-2 with TRBJ2-5, with D possibly TRBD1 on 6 matching bases. This clonotype was sampled from a man in his forties in good health and CMV-seropositive. Sequenced: PBMCs. CDR3 amino acids: CASSGQSQETQYF. CDR3 nucleotides: TGTGCCAGCAGTGGACAGTCCCAAGAGACCCAGTACTTC.